The rows below give T cell receptor beta chains drawn from one sample of a study of CD8+CD57+ T cells in acquired aplastic anemia. MiXCR was run by TCRdb on the reads, yielding one entry per CDR3 protein. The data hold 150,000 to 200,000 distinct CDR3 sequences, with about 48% observed a single time. The sequencing input was sorted CD4+, CD8+, or CD8+CD57+ T cells (not recorded which) from PBMCs. The source of these receptors is a human donor with aplastic anemia. Each CDR3 is given with its conserved first and last residue. Each record gives: D gene, J gene, clone size, V gene, CDR3 protein, CDR3 DNA. The D gene is left open where the match is weak. Part of the rows lack a size; the others show once, few, many or a class for expanded clones.

- TRBJ1-2 few TRBV30 CAWSGFNYGYTF TGTGCCTGGAGCGGGTTTAACTATGGCTACACCTTC
TRBD1 TRBJ1-2 many TRBV30 CARDPGGNYGYTF TGTGCCCGCGACCCAGGGGGCAACTATGGCTACACCTTC
- TRBJ1-1 - TRBV19 CASSIGHLEAFF TGTGCCAGTAGTATCGGACACCTTGAAGCTTTCTTT
- TRBJ2-5 many TRBV5-4 CASSLRDPQETQYF TGTGCCAGCAGCTTGAGGGACCCCCAAGAGACCCAGTACTTC
- TRBJ1-2 many TRBV5-1 CASSSRGDGYTF TGCGCCAGCAGCAGCCGTGGGGATGGCTACACCTTC
- TRBJ1-2 - TRBV6-1 CASTSGRNHGYTF TGTGCCAGCACCTCCGGGAGAAACCATGGCTACACCTTC
TRBD1 TRBJ1-5 - TRBV2 CASSEEGAKAQHF TGTGCCAGCAGTGAAGAGGGGGCTAAGGCCCAGCATTTT
- TRBJ2-5 many TRBV7-3 CASSLTPGGTQYF TGTGCCAGCAGCTTAACGCCGGGCGGGACCCAGTACTTC
- TRBJ1-6 few TRBV15 CATSRDPSGRSSPLHF TGTGCCACCAGCAGAGATCCTTCAGGGAGAAGTTCACCCCTCCACTTT
TRBD1 TRBJ1-2 - TRBV19 CASSTSRQGFRGYTF TGTGCCAGTAGCACGTCCCGACAGGGTTTTAGGGGCTACACCTTC
TRBD1 TRBJ1-1 - TRBV29-1 CSVSGGDRGLNTEAFF TGCAGCGTTTCAGGTGGGGACAGGGGGCTGAACACTGAAGCTTTCTTT
- TRBJ2-7 many TRBV4-2 CASSQDRGGEFYEQYF TGTGCCAGCAGCCAAGATAGGGGGGGGGAATTCTACGAGCAGTACTTC
- TRBJ2-7 - TRBV20-1 CSASFRPYEQYF TGCAGTGCTAGCTTCAGACCCTACGAGCAGTACTTC
- TRBJ1-5 - TRBV2 CASSQDSPGGQPQHF TGTGCCAGCAGTCAAGACAGCCCTGGGGGTCAGCCCCAGCATTTT
- TRBJ2-4 few TRBV12-3/TRBV12-4 CASLWSQTTKNIQYF TGTGCCAGCCTTTGGTCCCAGACAACCAAAAACATTCAGTACTTC
TRBD1 TRBJ1-5 - TRBV24-1 CATSDSGTGGTQPQHF TGTGCCACCAGTGATTCCGGGACAGGGGGGACTCAGCCCCAGCATTTT
- TRBJ1-5 - TRBV3-1 CASSQEFYEDQPQHF TGTGCCAGCAGCCAAGAGTTTTATGAAGATCAGCCCCAGCATTTT
- TRBJ1-5 few TRBV15 CATSRPQENQPQHF TGTGCCACCAGCAGACCCCAGGAGAATCAGCCCCAGCATTTT
TRBD2 TRBJ2-7 - TRBV25-1 CASSSSGTAYEQYF TGTGCCAGTAGTAGTAGCGGGACTGCCTACGAGCAGTACTTC
TRBD1 TRBJ2-1 many TRBV7-9 CASSLGWQGVINEQFF TGTGCCAGCAGCTTAGGATGGCAGGGGGTCATCAATGAGCAGTTCTTC
TRBD1 TRBJ2-2 - TRBV10-1 CASTSWTGGHTGELFF TGCGCCAGCACCTCCTGGACAGGGGGCCACACCGGGGAGCTGTTTTTT
- TRBJ1-2 many TRBV13 CASSLGESGDGYTF TGTGCCAGCAGCTTAGGGGAGTCTGGGGATGGCTACACCTTC
- TRBJ2-5 - TRBV29-1 CSALGEWETQYF TGCAGCGCCCTGGGGGAGTGGGAGACCCAGTACTTC
- TRBJ1-2 - TRBV2 CASSENPIQGYGYTF TGTGCCAGCAGCGAAAACCCGATTCAGGGTTATGGCTACACCTTC
TRBD1 TRBJ1-5 - TRBV19 CASSIWGQGKQPQHF TGTGCCAGTAGTATCTGGGGACAGGGAAAGCAGCCCCAGCATTTT
- TRBJ2-1 - TRBV2 CASMLVYNEQFF TGTGCCAGCATGCTAGTCTACAATGAGCAGTTCTTC
TRBD2 TRBJ2-3 - TRBV19 CASASSGDGTDTQYF TGTGCCTCCGCTTCTAGCGGAGACGGGACAGATACGCAGTATTTT
TRBD1 TRBJ2-5 - TRBV6-5 CASRATTGAIAETQYF TGTGCCAGCAGAGCGACGACAGGGGCGATTGCAGAGACCCAGTACTTC
- TRBJ2-3 - TRBV15 CATSRGWVDTSTDTQYF TGTGCCACCAGCAGAGGCTGGGTGGATACTAGCACAGATACGCAGTATTTT
TRBD2 TRBJ2-5 - TRBV7-6 CASSIGLAHQETQYF TGCGCTAGCAGCATCGGACTAGCGCACCAAGAGACCCAGTACTTC
- TRBJ2-1 - TRBV7-8 CASSLYPSDLSNEQFF TGTGCCAGCAGCTTATACCCCAGCGACCTTTCCAATGAGCAGTTCTTC
TRBD1 TRBJ2-2 many TRBV20-1 CSAPDRGLPGGTGELFF TGCAGTGCTCCGGACAGGGGCCTACCCGGTGGCACCGGGGAGCTGTTTTTT
- TRBJ2-3 many TRBV7-8 CASSLVADTQYF TGTGCCAGCAGCTTAGTCGCAGATACGCAGTATTTT
- TRBJ2-1 few TRBV11-2 CASSLVSQRRGTYNEQFF TGTGCCAGCAGCTTAGTCTCCCAGCGGAGAGGCACCTACAATGAGCAGTTCTTC
- TRBJ2-2 - TRBV10-3 CAISEFGPANTGEMFF TGTGCCATCAGTGAATTTGGACCTGCGAACACCGGGGAGATGTTTTTT
- TRBJ1-5 - TRBV6-5 CASSYSRSDQPQHF TGTGCCAGCAGTTACTCAAGGTCCGATCAGCCCCAGCATTTT
TRBD1 TRBJ2-7 many TRBV10-3 CAISDPGQGAGEQYF TGTGCCATCAGTGACCCCGGACAGGGAGCAGGCGAGCAGTACTTC
- TRBJ1-2 - TRBV20-1 CSASSPDIYGYTF TGCAGTGCTAGTTCCCCGGACATCTATGGCTACACCTTC
- TRBJ1-1 - TRBV6-6 CASSYSWNTEAFF TGTGCCAGCAGTTACTCTTGGAACACTGAAGCTTTCTTT
- TRBJ2-7 - TRBV10-3 CAIMGDRAHEQYF TGTGCCATCATGGGGGACCGGGCCCACGAGCAGTACTTC
- TRBJ2-3 many TRBV7-2 CASSLIPRGADTQYF TGTGCCAGCAGTCTTATTCCCAGGGGGGCAGATACGCAGTATTTT
TRBD1 TRBJ1-5 once TRBV20-1 CSARDRASNQPQHF TGCAGTGCGCGAGACAGGGCGAGCAATCAGCCCCAGCATTTT
TRBD2 TRBJ2-1 - TRBV10-2 CASSDRGGSYNEQFF TGCGCCAGCAGCGACCGGGGGGGCTCCTACAATGAGCAGTTCTTC
- TRBJ2-2 - TRBV19 CASSTVGWDGELFF TGTGCCAGTAGTACCGTCGGATGGGACGGGGAGCTGTTTTTT
- TRBJ1-2 - TRBV7-3 CASSRGVYYGYTF TGTGCCAGCAGCCGGGGGGTATACTATGGCTACACCTTC
TRBD1 TRBJ2-7 - TRBV5-1 CASSFDRVLGEQYF TGCGCCAGCAGCTTCGACAGGGTGCTCGGCGAGCAGTACTTC
TRBD2 TRBJ2-3 - TRBV24-1 CATRATRGGTDTQYF TGTGCCACCAGAGCCACCCGGGGGGGCACAGATACGCAGTATTTT
- TRBJ1-2 few TRBV27 CASSVWGEGGYTF TGTGCCAGCAGTGTCTGGGGTGAAGGGGGCTACACCTTC
TRBD2 TRBJ2-3 few TRBV15 CATSAGLAAGTDTQYF TGTGCCACCAGCGCGGGACTAGCGGCGGGCACAGATACGCAGTATTTT
- TRBJ2-7 many TRBV12-3/TRBV12-4 CASSSSDRPSSEQYF TGTGCCAGCAGTTCATCGGACCGCCCATCATCCGAGCAGTACTTC